These T cell receptor beta chains were read from a single sample in a study of Ad26.COV2.S vaccination and SARS-CoV-2 variants. The protocol was immunoSEQ multiplex PCR, while the TCRdb copy is restricted to in-frame clones and leaves out a portion. The table has some 460,000 clones, 80% to 90% seen once. This specimen consisted of peripheral blood, obtained in a trial of Ad26.COV2.S vaccine versus placebo. The receptors were gathered from a person between 18 and 59 years old who received the Ad26.COV2.S COVID-19 vaccine or a placebo. Each CDR3 is given with its conserved first and last residue. The order of the fields is D gene, clone size, J gene, V gene, CDR3 DNA, CDR3 protein. The D gene is left open where the match is weak. Size is omitted from some rows. Given values are once, few, many or a class for expanded clones.

-,-,TRBJ2-2,TRBV7-2,TGTGCCAGCAGCTTAGTGTGGCAACAGGCCGGGGAGCTGTTTTTT,CASSLVWQQAGELFF
TRBD1,-,TRBJ2-7,TRBV4-3,TGCGCCAGCAGCCAAGATGGGACAGGTACCTACGAGCAGTACTTC,CASSQDGTGTYEQYF
-,-,TRBJ2-1,TRBV19,TGTGCCAGTAGATCGGTGGGGTACAATGAGCAGTTCTTC,CASRSVGYNEQFF
TRBD2,-,TRBJ2-3,TRBV7-8,TGTGCCAGCAGCTCCAGGACTAGCGGGAGGCTCACAGATACGCAGTATTTT,CASSSRTSGRLTDTQYF
-,-,TRBJ1-1,TRBV18,TGTGCCAGCTCACCGCGGACAGACACTGAAGCTTTCTTT,CASSPRTDTEAFF
-,-,TRBJ1-2,TRBV30,TGTGCCTGGGGAGGGGACACAACCCCCTATGGCTACACCTTC,CAWGGDTTPYGYTF
-,-,TRBJ1-6,TRBV6-5,TGTGCCACCATACAGGGAACGAGATCACCCCTCCACTTT,CATIQGTRSPLHF
-,-,TRBJ2-7,TRBV15,TGTGCCACCAGCAGGGGGGTCAGTGGGGCGACCTACGAGCAGTACTTC,CATSRGVSGATYEQYF
-,-,TRBJ2-7,TRBV6-5,TGTGCCAGCAAGGGGGTACAGGGTAACTACGAGCAGTACTTC,CASKGVQGNYEQYF
-,once,TRBJ1-3,TRBV3-1/TRBV3-2,TGTGCCAGCCGGACGGACTCTGGAAACACCATATATTTT,CASRTDSGNTIYF
-,once,TRBJ1-6,TRBV27,TGTGCCAGCGCAATGGGGACGGGGAGGAGGGCCCTCCACTTT,CASAMGTGRRALHF
-,-,TRBJ1-2,TRBV27,TGTGCCAGCAGTTTTCTACAGGGCTATGGCTACACCTTC,CASSFLQGYGYTF
TRBD2,-,TRBJ2-1,TRBV29-1,TGCAGCGTTGAAGCCTCGGGACTAGCTGCCAATGAGCAGTTCTTC,CSVEASGLAANEQFF
-,-,TRBJ1-1,TRBV29-1,TGCAGCGTACTAGACAGTTTTTTGCCCACTGAAGCTTTCTTT,CSVLDSFLPTEAFF
TRBD1,-,TRBJ2-7,TRBV18,TGTGCCAGCTCACCAGGACAGGGATCATCCTACGAGCAGTACTTC,CASSPGQGSSYEQYF
-,-,TRBJ2-1,TRBV18,TGTGCCAGCTCACCACGGAGGAGGGGGACTAAAGACCGAAATGAGCAGTTCTTC,CASSPRRRGTKDRNEQFF
TRBD1,once,TRBJ1-2,TRBV2,TGTGCCAGCAAAGGGACAGGGGGCTCGTGGGGCTACACCTTC,CASKGTGGSWGYTF
TRBD1,few,TRBJ2-3,TRBV5-6,TGTGCCAGCACCTCGACAGGGCTCCCAGATACGCAGTATTTT,CASTSTGLPDTQYF
-,-,TRBJ2-1,TRBV7-3,TGTGCCAGCAGCTTCCTTGAGGCTGGGGAGCAGTTCTTC,CASSFLEAGEQFF
-,-,TRBJ1-1,TRBV19,TGTGCCAGTAGTACAGGGGAGGGGAACACTGAAGCTTTCTTT,CASSTGEGNTEAFF
-,-,TRBJ2-3,TRBV5-1,TGCGCCAGCGGGGGGGGCGCAGATACGCAGTATTTT,CASGGGADTQYF
-,-,TRBJ2-2,TRBV29-1,TGCAGCGTTCCCAGGGGGGGGTACACCGGGGAGCTGTTTTTT,CSVPRGGYTGELFF
TRBD1,-,TRBJ2-2,TRBV3-1/TRBV3-2,TGTGCCAGCAGCCACCGACAGGGAAACACCGGGGAGCTGTTTTTT,CASSHRQGNTGELFF
TRBD1,-,TRBJ2-4,TRBV19,TGTGCCAGTAGTTTACGACAGGGCCCCATGGACATTCAGTACTTC,CASSLRQGPMDIQYF
-,once,TRBJ1-3,TRBV18,TGTGCCAGCTCACCACTGCGCGTTGACTCTGGAAACACCATATATTTT,CASSPLRVDSGNTIYF
TRBD1,once,TRBJ1-1,TRBV15,TGTGCCACCAGCAGACAGGGGGCGCGCACTGAAGCTTTCTTT,CATSRQGARTEAFF
-,-,TRBJ2-3,TRBV29-1,TGCAGCGTTGGACCTAGCGCGACCACAGATACGCAGTATTTT,CSVGPSATTDTQYF
TRBD2,-,TRBJ2-1,TRBV11-2,TGTGCCAGCAGCTTGCTTCTAGCGGGAGAGGCTAGTGAGCAGTTCTTC,CASSLLLAGEASEQFF
-,-,TRBJ2-2,TRBV27,TGTGCCAGCAGTCCCATTCGAGGAGGGACCGGGGAGCTGTTTTTT,CASSPIRGGTGELFF